The clone carrying this T cell receptor (beta chain) was seen at least ten times. Thyroid surgery had not been preceded by any treatment in any patient. This sample stems from a study of metastatic and nonmetastatic thyroid tumors. Through MiXCR, TCRdb re-clonotyped the PCR reads. The repertoire has around 61,000 clones, almost 30% of them found once; the top ten carry roughly 15%. The CDR3 loop spans 14 amino acids. The germline CDR1 and CDR2 sequences are DFQATT and SNEGSKA (reference sequence). V trimming: 6 bases; J trimming: 8 bases; junction bases outside the gene matches: 14. Sequencing input: blood. The receptor was derived from a female donor with papillary thyroid cancer or a benign thyroid nodule (not recorded which). Some clones in this sample may be carry-over from other donors' samples. The J gene is TRBJ1-1, the V gene TRBV20-1; 8 bases are shared with TRBD1. This CDR3 is CSAQTHRGKVEAFF. CDR3 in DNA: TGCAGTGCCCAGACGCACAGGGGGAAGGTCGAAGCTTTCTTT.